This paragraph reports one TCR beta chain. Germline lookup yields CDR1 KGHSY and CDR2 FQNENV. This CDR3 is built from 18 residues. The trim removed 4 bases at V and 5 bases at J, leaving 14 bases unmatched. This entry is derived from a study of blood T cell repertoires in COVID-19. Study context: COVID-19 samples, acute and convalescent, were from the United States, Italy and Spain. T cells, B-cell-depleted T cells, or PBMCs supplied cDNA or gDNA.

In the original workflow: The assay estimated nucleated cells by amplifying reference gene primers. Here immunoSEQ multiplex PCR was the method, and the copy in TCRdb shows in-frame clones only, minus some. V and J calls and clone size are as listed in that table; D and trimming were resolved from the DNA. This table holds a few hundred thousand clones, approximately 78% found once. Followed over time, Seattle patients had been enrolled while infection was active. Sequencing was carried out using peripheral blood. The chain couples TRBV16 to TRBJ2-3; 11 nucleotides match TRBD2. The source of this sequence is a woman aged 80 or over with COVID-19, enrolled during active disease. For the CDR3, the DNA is TGTGCCAGCAGCCTTGAAATTACTAGCGGGAGAAGTAAAGATACGCAGTATTTT. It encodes CASSLEITSGRSKDTQYF.